This entry concerns a single T cell receptor (beta chain). These data are taken from a study of patients and donors after allogeneic stem cell transplantation. The CDR3 has 16 amino acids. V lost 3 bases, J lost 4 bases, and 8 bases stayed unmatched. Germline V gives CDR1 MNHEY, CDR2 SMNVEV (reference sequence). TCRdb ran MiXCR on the RT-PCR reads and lists one entry per CDR3 protein. The sample comprises approximately 160,000 distinct CDR3 sequences, about a quarter of which are singletons, and roughly 25% rests with the top ten. The sample consisted of blood, either unsorted or a sorted T cell fraction (not recorded which). The clonotype comes from a human donor who was either an allogeneic HSCT recipient or a stem cell or donor lymphocyte infusion donor (not recorded which). It is not recorded whose cells these are; they may come from a transplant donor. The V gene is TRBV27, the J gene TRBJ2-5; 10 nucleotides align to TRBD2. The CDR3 spells CASSFLGLAAPETQYF. The CDR3 region has the DNA TGTGCCAGCAGTTTTCTAGGACTAGCGGCTCCAGAGACCCAGTACTTC.